The rows below give T cell receptor beta chains drawn from one sample of a study of identical twins. TCRdb re-called the 5' RACE reads with MiXCR, one entry per CDR3 protein. The sample has 600,000 to 700,000 distinct CDR3 sequences, 21% seen once. The sample was also linked to a second study, of T cells expressing NK-cell markers.

Sequenced material: PBMCs. The source of these receptors is a woman younger than 35 in good health. Each CDR3 is given with its conserved first and last residue. D genes are given only for firm matches. Rows may omit the clone size; those that give it use once, few, many or a size class.

-	TRBJ2-7	TRBV5-1	few	CASSSERTTYEQYF	TGCGCCAGCAGCTCGGAACGGACAACCTACGAGCAGTACTTC
-	TRBJ2-3	TRBV10-2	-	CASSSSQASTQYF	TGCGCCAGCAGTTCGTCGCAGGCTTCGACGCAGTATTTT
-	TRBJ1-1	TRBV12-3/TRBV12-4	many	CASSPDGKIEAFF	TGTGCCAGCAGCCCTGACGGGAAGATTGAAGCTTTCTTT
-	TRBJ2-7	TRBV20-1	many	CSARAGGSQYEQYF	TGCAGTGCTAGAGCTGGTGGCAGCCAATACGAGCAGTACTTC
-	TRBJ1-4	TRBV6-1	many	CASRRTANEKLFF	TGTGCCAGCAGGAGGACCGCTAATGAAAAACTGTTTTTT
-	TRBJ2-3	TRBV20-1	-	CSACVLAPSTDTQYF	TGCAGTGCGTGCGTCCTAGCGCCGAGCACAGATACGCAGTATTTT
-	TRBJ2-7	TRBV7-6	few	CASSPPGQYF	TGTGCCAGCAGCCCCCCGGGGCAGTACTTC
TRBD2	TRBJ2-1	TRBV11-3	few	CASSTRLAINEQFF	TGTGCCAGCAGCACGAGACTAGCAATCAATGAGCAGTTCTTC
-	TRBJ1-5	TRBV12-3/TRBV12-4	few	CASSPEIGQPQHF	TGTGCCAGCAGCCCGGAGATCGGTCAGCCCCAGCATTTT
-	TRBJ2-1	TRBV4-3	-	CASSPLTSSRDEQFF	TGCGCCAGCAGCCCCCTGACTAGTTCCAGGGATGAGCAGTTCTTC
TRBD2	TRBJ2-3	TRBV9	many	CASSVAGGAADTQYF	TGTGCCAGCAGCGTCGCCGGGGGGGCAGCAGATACGCAGTATTTT
-	TRBJ2-1	TRBV20-1	-	CSAALRTGSGEQFF	TGCAGTGCCGCCCTGCGGACGGGCTCGGGTGAGCAGTTCTTC
TRBD2	TRBJ2-1	TRBV20-1	-	CSASIGGSISEQFF	TGCAGTGCTAGTATCGGCGGGAGCATCTCTGAGCAGTTCTTC
-	TRBJ1-2	TRBV24-1	-	CATSRGVGYGYTF	TGTGCCACTTCTAGGGGTGTTGGCTATGGCTACACCTTC
TRBD2	TRBJ2-1	TRBV4-3	few	CASSWWVAGGNAYNEQFF	TGCGCCAGCAGCTGGTGGGTAGCGGGAGGGAATGCCTACAATGAGCAGTTCTTC
TRBD2	TRBJ2-1	TRBV12-3/TRBV12-4	few	CASRRLTGTSGNEQFF	TGTGCCAGCAGAAGATTAACCGGGACTAGCGGCAATGAGCAGTTCTTC
-	TRBJ2-7	TRBV20-1	few	CSASTRGEQYF	TGCAGTGCTAGCACCCGGGGAGAGCAGTACTTC
-	TRBJ2-1	TRBV9	-	CASSVGRRLNEQFF	TGTGCCAGCAGCGTAGGTCGGCGTCTCAATGAGCAGTTCTTC
-	TRBJ1-1	TRBV6-5	few	CASSSPGGNTEAFF	TGTGCCAGCAGTTCCCCCGGAGGGAACACTGAAGCTTTCTTT
-	TRBJ2-3	TRBV11-3	-	CASSLDAWDDTQYF	TGTGCCAGCAGCTTAGATGCATGGGACGATACGCAGTATTTT
-	TRBJ1-1	TRBV6-5	many	CASSYGRAGLAFF	TGTGCCAGCAGTTACGGTCGGGCAGGCTTGGCTTTCTTT
-	TRBJ2-1	TRBV5-6	few	CASSSTSSPYNEQFF	TGTGCCAGCAGCTCCACTAGCAGCCCCTACAATGAGCAGTTCTTC
-	TRBJ1-5	TRBV7-2	few	CASSLLVGQDQPQHF	TGTGCCAGCAGCTTATTGGTCGGACAAGATCAGCCCCAGCATTTT
-	TRBJ2-7	TRBV20-1	few	CSANPRTYEQYF	TGCAGTGCTAATCCTAGAACCTACGAGCAGTACTTC
TRBD2	TRBJ2-1	TRBV20-1	few	CSAPGLASEQFF	TGCAGTGCCCCGGGACTAGCGAGCGAGCAGTTCTTC